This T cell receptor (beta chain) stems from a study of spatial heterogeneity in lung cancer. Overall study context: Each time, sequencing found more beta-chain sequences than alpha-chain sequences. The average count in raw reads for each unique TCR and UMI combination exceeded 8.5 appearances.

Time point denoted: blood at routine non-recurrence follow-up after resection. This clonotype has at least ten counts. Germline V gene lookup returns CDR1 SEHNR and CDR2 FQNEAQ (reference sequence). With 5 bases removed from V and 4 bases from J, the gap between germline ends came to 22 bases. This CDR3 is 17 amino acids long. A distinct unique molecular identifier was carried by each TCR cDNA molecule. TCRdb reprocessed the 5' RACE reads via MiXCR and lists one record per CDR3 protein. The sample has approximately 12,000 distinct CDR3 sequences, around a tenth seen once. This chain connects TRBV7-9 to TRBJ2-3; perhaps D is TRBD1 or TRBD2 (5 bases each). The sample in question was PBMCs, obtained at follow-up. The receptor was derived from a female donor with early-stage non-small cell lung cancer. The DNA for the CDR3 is TGTGCCAGCAGCCCCCCATTCCGGGACCCGGAGGCAGATACGCAGTATTTT. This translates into CASSPPFRDPEADTQYF.